The entry that follows covers one TCR beta chain sequence. What it binds is unknown. Via MiXCR, TCRdb re-called the 5' RACE reads, giving one row per CDR3 protein. The sample holds 650,000 to 800,000 distinct CDR3 sequences, 8.6% seen once. The data were taken from a study of identical twins. Germline-derived CDR1 and CDR2 are SQVTM and ANQGSEA. This CDR3 comprises 12 residues. V was pared by 7 bases and J by 7 bases, with 9 bases of the junction left unmatched. Whole-study findings and limits: In cord blood, abundant beta clonotypes had fewer insertions; memory showed no trend. There was more out-of-frame TCR alpha sharing in monozygotic twins than models estimated. For out-of-frame beta sequences, excess twin sharing was weaker.

These records were also assigned to another study, of yellow fever vaccine responses in identical twins.

This clonotype originated in a woman aged 18-29 years in good health. This chain joins TRBV29-1 and TRBJ1-2; 7 bases match TRBD1. The sample consisted of PBMCs. This chain's CDR3 is CSAPWDRGGYTF. CDR3 bases: TGCAGCGCCCCCTGGGACAGAGGTGGCTACACCTTC.